Reported below is one T cell receptor (beta chain). What antigen it recognizes has not been identified. Base qualities are not at hand, and no much larger clone is one base apart. Measured from the cysteine to the phenylalanine, the CDR3 is 14 residues long. This entry keeps only the CDR3 DNA: 42 bases, framed from base 1. Sequences SGHDN (CDR1) and FVKESK (CDR2) are obtained from the germline V gene. V sheds 3 bases and J sheds 7 bases, leaving 12 bases between their ends. These data are taken from a study of blood T cell repertoires in COVID-19 (TCRdb year 2020). Study-level background: Samples from collaborators originated in the United States, Italy and Spain and spanned both the acute and convalescent phases of COVID-19. The prospective study material was composed of cDNA or gDNA derived from T cells, B-cell-depleted T cells, or PBMCs. Deeply sampled blood TCRbeta repertoires from subjects exposed to, actively infected with, or recovered from COVID-19 were included in the dataset. The repertoires were made available in a free public database intended to serve as a resource for research on the immune response to SARS-CoV-2. The samples were drawn from two sources: the first 160 participants of the ongoing ImmuneRACE study, and 1,200 or so subjects contributed by 6 global collaborators. Nearly every sample came with metadata listing a de-identified subject ID, COVID-19 status, age in years and sex. HLA class I and class II types, where available, came from metadata supplied by the sample provider rather than from assay-based typing. Study-wide findings and limitations: The quantity of clinical and demographic metadata differed by source and by participant and was supplied without curation.

The immunoSEQ Assay, a bias-controlled multiplex PCR, was used to amplify TCRbeta CDR3 regions from genomic DNA. Under the source paper's analysis protocol: The number of nucleated cells in each sample was estimated from the amplification of reference gene primers within the assay. Sequence reads were collapsed and filtered to measure the absolute abundance of every unique TCRbeta CDR3 rearrangement. For each sample, productive Simpson clonality was calculated by taking the square root of Simpson's diversity index across productive rearrangements. TCRdb carries this immuneACCESS record with in-frame sequences only. Its versions omit some clonotypes, under half of them owing to an unresolved V gene in the studies checked, with the rest unexplained. From that table come the V and J calls and clone size; the DNA was used to work out D and trimming. The sample data list more than 90,000 clones, and approximately 92% of these were observed just once. Less than 7.5% of the sample is held by the ten biggest clonotypes.

Each collaborating institution followed its own protocols to collect whole blood in K2EDTA tubes. For TCRbeta analysis, collaborator samples were shipped as frozen whole blood, as isolated PBMCs, or as DNA extracted from either sample type. This chain is built from TRBV14 and TRBJ1-4; TRBD1 is a possible D gene, resting on 5 matching bases. This receptor was obtained from a man aged 50-60 years with active COVID-19. Sequencing was carried out using peripheral blood. The DNA sequence follows: TGTGCCAGCAGCCATTCAAGCGGGGGTGAAAAACTGTTTTTT. Its amino acids are CASSHSSGGEKLFF.